This TCR beta chain stems from a study of T cell responses to AZD1222 COVID-19 vaccine. For the study at large: The study pooled second doses at about 4 or about 12 weeks.

Using immunoSEQ multiplex PCR, the repertoire was profiled, and TCRdb retains in-frame clones only, with some absent. This table holds 87,000 or so clones, around 90% found once. Worth noting for this clone: As yet, its antigen is unknown.

Study-level results: Reports say nearly half of spike-specific TCRs go after unmutated variant regions. Repertoires were collected only later (after the peak T cell response had occurred). Baseline serostatus was positive in only a handful of AZD1222 recipients.

The V and J ends lost 6 bases and 7 bases respectively, with 21 bases between them. The germline V gene encodes CDR1 GTSNPN and CDR2 SVGIG (reference sequence). The CDR3 totals 14 residues. This receptor was taken from an adult in good health. The rearrangement uses TRBV30 and TRBJ1-2; D is uncertain. Source: peripheral blood, taken on day 0 of AZD1222 vaccination. The CDR3 is CACPHRRGKAGYTF. CDR3 bases: TGTGCCTGCCCCCATCGCCGGGGTAAGGCTGGCTACACCTTC.